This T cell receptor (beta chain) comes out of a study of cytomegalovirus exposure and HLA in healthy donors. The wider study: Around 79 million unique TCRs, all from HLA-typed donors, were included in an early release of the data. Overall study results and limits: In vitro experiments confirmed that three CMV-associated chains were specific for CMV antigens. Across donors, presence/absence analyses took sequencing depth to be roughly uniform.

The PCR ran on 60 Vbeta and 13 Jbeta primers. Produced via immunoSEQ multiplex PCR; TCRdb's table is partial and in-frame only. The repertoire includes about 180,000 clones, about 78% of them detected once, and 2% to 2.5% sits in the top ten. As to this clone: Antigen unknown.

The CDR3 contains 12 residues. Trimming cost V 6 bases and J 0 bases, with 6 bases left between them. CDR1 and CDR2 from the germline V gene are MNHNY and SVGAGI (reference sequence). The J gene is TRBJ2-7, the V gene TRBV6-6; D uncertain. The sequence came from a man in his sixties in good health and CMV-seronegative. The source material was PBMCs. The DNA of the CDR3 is TGTGCCAGCAGCGGAGTCTCCTACGAGCAGTACTTC. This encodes CASSGVSYEQYF.